Detailed here is one T cell receptor beta chain. Its antigen remains unidentified. The data stem from a study of T cell responses to AZD1222 COVID-19 vaccine. Findings of the study overall: The donor group comprised mostly white British people and more females; the analysis possibly underestimated clonal diversity. Scientists sampled the repertoires only once the peak T cell response had passed.

The germline gives CDR1 SGHVS, CDR2 FNYEAQ. Trimming cost V 5 bases and J 0 bases, with 11 bases left between them. CDR3 length equals 14 residues. Clones were sequenced by immunoSEQ multiplex PCR, and TCRdb holds only the in-frame ones, with some missing. The sample holds some 150,000 clones, 89% seen once. This clonotype was obtained from an adult in good health. The V and J genes are TRBV7-6 and TRBJ2-7; TRBD1 is a possible D gene (6 bases). Sequenced here: peripheral blood, sampled on day 0 of AZD1222 vaccination. The CDR3 loop is CASSQGTDSYEQYF. The CDR3 nucleotides are TGTGCCAGCAGCCAGGGGACGGACTCCTACGAGCAGTACTTC.